This TCR beta chain was captured in a study of control samples from healthy donors and cancer patients. Using immunoSEQ multiplex PCR, the repertoire was profiled, and TCRdb retains in-frame clones only, with some absent. The table lists more than 30,000 clones, 83% of them singletons. J gave up 5 bases and V 0 bases, and 1 base lay outside the gene matches. Germline assignment: CDR1 MNHEY and CDR2 SMNVEV (reference sequence). The length of the CDR3 is 14 residues. The sample consisted of PBMCs. The chain uses TRBV27 and TRBJ1-2; TRBD1 matches at 9 bases. This receptor was identified in an older woman with lung cancer. Here the CDR3 reads CASSLSGQGYGYTF. For the CDR3, the DNA is TGTGCCAGCAGTTTATCGGGACAGGGATATGGCTACACCTTC.